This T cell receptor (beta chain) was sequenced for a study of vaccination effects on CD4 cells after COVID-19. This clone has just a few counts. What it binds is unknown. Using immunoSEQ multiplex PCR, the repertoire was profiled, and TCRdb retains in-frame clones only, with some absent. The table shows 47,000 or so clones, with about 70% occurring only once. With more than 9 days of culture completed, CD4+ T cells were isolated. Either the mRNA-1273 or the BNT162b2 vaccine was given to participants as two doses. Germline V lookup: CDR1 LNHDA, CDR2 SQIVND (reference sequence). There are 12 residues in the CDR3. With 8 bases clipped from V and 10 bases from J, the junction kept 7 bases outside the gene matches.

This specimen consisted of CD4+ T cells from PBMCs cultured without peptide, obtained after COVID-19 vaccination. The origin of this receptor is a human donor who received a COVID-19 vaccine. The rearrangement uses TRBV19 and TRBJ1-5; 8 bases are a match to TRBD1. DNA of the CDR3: TGTGCCAGTGGGGGGACAGGAGGCCCCCAGCATTTT. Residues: CASGGTGGPQHF.